The rows below give T cell receptor beta chains drawn from one sample of a study of a mutant IDH1 vaccine in newly diagnosed glioma. Here immunoSEQ multiplex PCR was the method, and the copy in TCRdb shows in-frame clones only, minus some. The table records about 41,000 clones, 78% of them present only once. For these TCRs, the target antigens are not known. The specimen comprised PBMCs, sampled from a glioma patient whose treatment included an IDH1 peptide vaccine. All receptors derive from a woman in her thirties or forties with glioma. Some clones in this sample may be carry-over from other donors' samples. Both conserved end residues are part of each CDR3. A D gene is named only where the DNA matches it firmly. Not every row has a clone size; where given, it reads once, few, many or a size class.

CDR3aa	CDR3nt	abundance	v_gene	j_gene	d_gene
CASSLATGTEAFF	TGTGCCAGCAGCTTGGCCACGGGGACTGAAGCTTTCTTT	few	TRBV5-5	TRBJ1-1	NA
CSARAGYEQYF	TGCAGTGCTAGAGCTGGGTACGAGCAGTACTTC	few	TRBV20-1	TRBJ2-7	NA
CASTMGGMSEKLFF	TGTGCCAGCACCATGGGGGGGATGAGTGAAAAACTGTTTTTT	NA	TRBV2	TRBJ1-4	NA
CATSSWGAIAFF	TGTGCCACCAGCAGTTGGGGGGCGATTGCTTTCTTT	NA	TRBV15	TRBJ1-1	NA
CASSLGGSQNEKLFF	TGTGCCAGCAGCTTGGGGGGATCCCAAAATGAAAAACTGTTTTTT	NA	TRBV5-4	TRBJ1-4	NA
CASSSWKGNEKLFF	TGTGCCAGCAGCTCCTGGAAAGGAAATGAAAAACTGTTTTTT	NA	TRBV27	TRBJ1-4	NA
CASSQLRAGAVETQYF	TGCGCCAGCAGCCAGCTCAGGGCAGGGGCGGTGGAGACCCAGTACTTC	NA	TRBV4-1	TRBJ2-5	NA
CASSRTGVNTEAFF	TGTGCCAGCAGCCGGACAGGGGTGAACACTGAAGCTTTCTTT	once	TRBV5-4	TRBJ1-1	TRBD1
CASSPDGGHIDGYTF	TGTGCCAGCAGCCCTGATGGGGGACATATCGATGGCTACACCTTC	NA	TRBV4-2	TRBJ1-2	NA
CASSYAVGDTIYF	TGTGCCAGCAGTTACGCTGTCGGCGACACCATATATTTT	NA	TRBV6-5	TRBJ1-3	NA
CASSLTPGTGDGYTF	TGTGCCAGCAGCCTCACTCCCGGGACAGGGGATGGCTACACCTTC	NA	TRBV9	TRBJ1-2	TRBD1
CASSQEGVAGGANEQFF	TGCGCCAGCAGCCAAGAGGGAGTAGCGGGAGGGGCCAATGAGCAGTTCTTC	NA	TRBV4-3	TRBJ2-1	TRBD2
CASSSDRGFLTEAFF	TGTGCCAGCAGCTCGGACAGGGGGTTTCTCACTGAAGCTTTCTTT	NA	TRBV5-5	TRBJ1-1	TRBD1
CSVELSYYGYTF	TGCAGCGTTGAGCTGAGTTACTATGGCTACACCTTC	NA	TRBV29-1	TRBJ1-2	NA
CSSTSGSYEQYF	TGCAGCTCGACTAGCGGGAGTTACGAGCAGTACTTC	NA	TRBV29-1	TRBJ2-7	TRBD2
CASSWGTDGEKLFF	TGTGCCAGCAGTTGGGGGACAGACGGTGAAAAACTGTTTTTT	NA	TRBV28	TRBJ1-4	TRBD1
CAWSGVGGGPMSAEQFF	TGTGCCTGGAGTGGAGTTGGCGGGGGGCCTATGAGTGCTGAGCAGTTCTTC	NA	TRBV30	TRBJ2-1	TRBD2
CASSLVRRNTGELFF	TGTGCCAGCAGCTTGGTCCGAAGGAACACCGGGGAGCTGTTTTTT	NA	TRBV7-8	TRBJ2-2	NA
CASSQDRSSGGQETQYF	TGTGCCAGCAGCCAAGATAGGAGTAGCGGGGGACAAGAGACCCAGTACTTC	once	TRBV14	TRBJ2-5	TRBD2
CASSEKDRVGLAKNIQYF	TGTGCCAGCAGCGAGAAGGACAGGGTGGGATTAGCCAAAAACATTCAGTACTTC	NA	TRBV7-2	TRBJ2-4	TRBD1
CATSTGVQETQYF	TGTGCCACCTCGACAGGTGTCCAAGAGACCCAGTACTTC	once	TRBV18	TRBJ2-5	NA
CASSPLGTEAFF	TGCGCCAGCAGCCCCCTTGGCACTGAAGCTTTCTTT	NA	TRBV5-1	TRBJ1-1	NA
CATARGGGGAHRTGELFF	TGTGCCACAGCCCGGGGGGGCGGGGGGGCGCATAGGACCGGGGAGCTGTTTTTT	NA	TRBV5-4	TRBJ2-2	TRBD2
CASSLPRAPGGTQYF	TGTGCCAGCAGCTTGCCCCGGGCTCCGGGGGGGACCCAGTACTTC	NA	TRBV5-6	TRBJ2-5	TRBD2
CASTRGTGTYEQYF	TGTGCCAGCACCCGCGGCACAGGAACTTACGAGCAGTACTTC	NA	TRBV6-6	TRBJ2-7	NA
CASSLVQGRNTEAFF	TGTGCCAGCAGCTTAGTGCAGGGGCGGAACACTGAAGCTTTCTTT	NA	TRBV7-9	TRBJ1-1	NA
CAWSVSQAQYF	TGTGCCTGGAGTGTTAGCCAGGCCCAGTACTTC	NA	TRBV30	TRBJ2-5	NA
CSVPAGNYEQYF	TGCAGCGTTCCAGCGGGAAACTACGAGCAGTACTTC	NA	TRBV29-1	TRBJ2-7	TRBD2
CASSQGRLEAFF	TGTGCCAGCAGTCAAGGGAGGCTTGAAGCTTTCTTT	NA	TRBV6-5	TRBJ1-1	NA
CASSSRGQSLHF	TGTGCCAGCAGCTCACGGGGACAGTCCCTCCACTTT	few	TRBV7-2	TRBJ1-6	TRBD1
CASSPSRAGGKLFF	TGTGCCAGCTCACCATCCCGGGCAGGGGGAAAACTGTTTTTT	few	TRBV18	TRBJ1-4	TRBD1
CASSPRTGELFF	TGTGCCAGCAGTCCAAGGACGGGGGAGCTGTTTTTT	NA	TRBV6-5	TRBJ2-2	NA
CASSGQWTVQETQYF	TGTGCCAGCAGTGGTCAGTGGACAGTCCAAGAGACCCAGTACTTC	NA	TRBV6-1	TRBJ2-5	NA
CASNDRSSYEQYF	TGTGCCAGCAACGACAGGAGCTCCTACGAGCAGTACTTC	NA	TRBV6-1	TRBJ2-7	NA
CASTPTTGLIGNNEQFF	TGTGCCAGTACCCCGACCACAGGGTTGATCGGGAACAATGAGCAGTTCTTC	NA	TRBV19	TRBJ2-1	NA
CASSVTTGGGRYGYTF	TGTGCCAGCAGCGTAACCACAGGGGGCGGACGGTATGGCTACACCTTC	NA	TRBV9	TRBJ1-2	TRBD1
CASNLEPASNYGYTF	TGCGCCAGCAATCTAGAGCCGGCGTCTAACTATGGCTACACCTTC	NA	TRBV4-1	TRBJ1-2	NA
CASRGLGLAGPEQYF	TGTGCCAGCAGGGGCTTGGGACTAGCGGGACCTGAGCAGTACTTC	NA	TRBV2	TRBJ2-7	TRBD2
CASSELVRPNEQYF	TGTGCCAGCAGTGAGTTAGTCAGGCCAAACGAGCAGTACTTC	few	TRBV2	TRBJ2-7	NA
CASSLTGTGSYEQYF	TGTGCCAGCAGTTTAACCGGGACAGGATCTTACGAGCAGTACTTC	NA	TRBV27	TRBJ2-7	TRBD1
CASSVGGAGFGTEAFF	TGTGCCAGCAGCGTTGGGGGAGCAGGGTTTGGCACTGAAGCTTTCTTT	once	TRBV9	TRBJ1-1	NA
CASSRPGPEAFF	TGCGCCAGCAGCCGGCCGGGTCCTGAAGCTTTCTTT	NA	TRBV4-1	TRBJ1-1	NA
CASSEYRGTADTNTGELFF	TGTGCCAGCAGCGAGTATAGAGGGACAGCCGACACGAACACCGGGGAGCTGTTTTTT	NA	TRBV7-9	TRBJ2-2	TRBD1
CASSPGQNNQPQHF	TGCGCCAGCAGCCCGGGACAGAATAATCAGCCCCAGCATTTT	NA	TRBV5-1	TRBJ1-5	TRBD1
CASSDGRYSNQPQHF	TGTGCCAGCAGTGACGGAAGATATAGCAATCAGCCCCAGCATTTT	NA	TRBV28	TRBJ1-5	NA
CASSLGAGAYEQYF	TGTGCCAGCAGCCTGGGGGCAGGAGCCTACGAGCAGTACTTC	NA	TRBV14	TRBJ2-7	NA
CATGAGGQETQYF	TGTGCCACGGGGGCGGGGGGCCAAGAGACCCAGTACTTC	NA	TRBV2	TRBJ2-5	TRBD2
CAIGYSGGASTEQFF	TGTGCCATCGGATATAGCGGGGGGGCCAGTACTGAGCAGTTCTTC	NA	TRBV10-3	TRBJ2-1	TRBD2
CASSPSGDYGYTF	TGTGCCAGCTCGCCTTCGGGTGACTATGGCTACACCTTC	NA	TRBV18	TRBJ1-2	NA
CASSLSSLTYEQYF	TGTGCCAGCAGTTTATCGAGCCTAACCTACGAGCAGTACTTC	medium-sized	TRBV27	TRBJ2-7	NA
CASSSLAFF	TGTGCCAGCAGCTCCTTAGCTTTCTTT	NA	TRBV7-2	TRBJ1-1	NA
CASSLVGRTDYTF	TGTGCCAGCAGCTTAGTAGGACGGACGGACTACACCTTC	NA	TRBV7-6	TRBJ1-2	NA
CASRRLETQYF	TGTGCCAGCAGGCGGTTGGAGACCCAGTACTTC	NA	TRBV6-5	TRBJ2-5	NA
CASRGQGQETQYF	TGCGCCAGCCGCGGTCAAGGACAAGAGACCCAGTACTTC	NA	TRBV4-1	TRBJ2-5	NA
CASSPSGTGRPEAFF	TGTGCCAGCAGCCCCTCCGGGACAGGGAGGCCTGAAGCTTTCTTT	NA	TRBV5-4	TRBJ1-1	TRBD1
CASRRTPGPIPPYEQYF	TGTGCCAGCAGACGAACGCCGGGGCCCATTCCCCCCTACGAGCAGTACTTC	NA	TRBV27	TRBJ2-7	NA
CASSLGTSTEAFF	TGTGCCAGCAGCTTAGGCACGAGCACTGAAGCTTTCTTT	NA	TRBV7-6	TRBJ1-1	NA